This T cell receptor (beta chain) is from a study of blood T cells in healthy people across ages (dated by TCRdb to the mid-2010s). The study in broad terms: In model experiments, template switching captured roughly one uniquely barcoded TCR beta cDNA molecule for every two T cells. To track age-related changes in TCR beta repertoire diversity, the study relied on deep sequencing normalized with unique cDNA molecular identifiers. The donors were divided into four age groups: young (average approximately 16 years), middle-aged (about 39), aged (under 70) and long-lived (more than 75). To avoid experimental bias, donors of different ages were spread randomly across the sequencing lanes. Using the same blood draw, the study looked at two additional independent replicas of 1 million unique cDNA reads for two donors, one aged 18 to 29 and the other aged 80 or older.

The roughly 37 donors, aged roughly 6 to 95 years, were systemically healthy Caucasian individuals from Russia. Around 9.8 milliliters of peripheral blood were collected from each donor into EDTA-treated Vacutainer tubes. Ficoll-Paque density-gradient centrifugation was used to isolate PBMCs, with at least 7 million obtained per sample. Total RNA, at least 6 micrograms per sample, was extracted from PBMCs with Trizol reagent. The percentages of naive CD45RAhigh/CD27high T cells were determined by flow cytometry on a PBMC aliquot from every donor. Reading from cysteine to phenylalanine, the CDR3 counts 12 amino acids. CDR3 DNA is the only sequence kept; it has 36 bases, read in frame from the first base. CDR1 and CDR2, looked up from the germline V gene, are MDHEN and SYDVKM. With regard to this clonotype: The specificity of this receptor is unknown. At one of its ends the junction is not consistent with the germline gene, which may arise from a read error.

Summary of the overall study and its limitations: Compared with the aged group, more naive CD4+ T cells, fewer expanded clones and increased TCR diversity were shown by the long-lived group, suggesting age selection. Because the CMV infection status of the donors was unknown, age-related changes in expanded clonotypes may potentially have been confounded. Since profiling was done on bulk unsorted PBMCs, naive and antigen-experienced compartments could not be conclusively compared. Total diversity estimates from one million sequenced T cells were considered lower bounds and underestimates. As age increased, observed TCR beta diversity per million T cells dropped in a roughly linear way, and a significant reduction was already evident by age about 40. There was a strong correlation between observed TCR beta diversity and the percentage of naive T cells measured by flow cytometry.

Preparation of the library involved 5' RACE. This sample was sequenced with an Illumina HiSeq 2500. A second about 6 to 11 cycle PCR used a sample-barcoded 5' primer and a J-beta primer mix. A unique molecular identifier was introduced onto each TCR beta cDNA molecule by a template-switch 5' adaptor carrying 12 random nucleotides. Each sample yielded at least 3 million CDR3-containing paired-end reads. First-strand cDNA synthesis was performed from all RNA using the Mint cDNA synthesis kit, with priming by a TRBC-specific oligonucleotide. Following uracil-DNA glycosylase treatment, a first 18-cycle PCR with universal primers M1SS and BC2_uni_R was performed on all cDNA. The original pipeline was this. Each sample was normalized by randomly selecting 1 million high-quality reads, each carrying a distinct molecular identifier. Instead of being binned into consensus sequences, reads that shared molecular identifiers were thrown out. MiTCR, set to a Q25 quality threshold and the strictest error-elimination algorithm, was used for CDR3 identification, clonotype clustering and error correction. A nonparametric unseen species model using Euler transformation provided a lower-bound estimate of total TCR beta diversity. TCRdb reanalyzed the raw reads on its own, using fastp at Q25 for trimming and MiXCR for clone calling, and kept in-frame beta chains. CDR3 protein sequences are deduplicated, and each keeps its most common genes and DNA. The V and J calls and clone size come from TCRdb's table, not from the authors' own analysis. The sample has approximately 700,000 distinct CDR3 sequences on record, about 32% of them singletons. The ten largest account for just over 15% of the sample.

The sequence was obtained from a woman older than 75 in good health. Donor details come from another sample of the same person, matched by shared clones. Material: blood. The V and J segments used are TRBV28 and TRBJ2-1, with the D gene uncertain. The nucleotide sequence is TGTGCCAGCAGACTCCTTCACAATGAGCAGTTATTC. This sequence encodes CASRLLHNEQLF.